The clone carrying this TCR beta chain has a count of ten or more. After removal of 6 bases from V and 0 bases from J, the junction contained 4 bases not matched to a gene. There are 15 residues in the CDR3. CDR1 is MDHEN, CDR2 SYDVKM, per germline. The cDNA was synthesized by means of template-switch 5'RACE, which was carried out with 10-nucleotide random UMIs. MiXCR, applied by TCRdb to the 5' RACE reads, yields one record per CDR3 protein. The table shows roughly 61,000 distinct CDR3 sequences, with more than 20% occurring only once. Time point noted: technical triplicate 2. This record belongs to a study of neurological immune-mediated disorders.

Sequencing was performed on PBMCs. The receptor comes from a man in his sixties with HTLV-1-associated myelopathy (HAM/TSP). V usage is TRBV28 and J usage is TRBJ2-1; 8 nucleotides line up with TRBD2. The CDR3 coding sequence is TGTGCCAGCAGGCAAACTAGCGGCTCCTACAATGAGCAGTTCTTC. Its protein is CASRQTSGSYNEQFF.